What follows are 26 T cell receptor beta chains derived from one specimen sequenced in a study of radiation and T cells in renal cell carcinoma. As to time point: blood 4 weeks post-SBRT, at nephrectomy. The treatment was: 15 Gy SBRT to primary tumor, nephrectomy 4 weeks later. Assay: immunoSEQ multiplex PCR; the TCRdb copy retains only in-frame clones and omits some. The data hold 120,000 to 150,000 clones, with 86% observed a single time. The source was blood, collected from a patient whose treatment included radiotherapy and nephrectomy. Source of these receptors: a woman aged 45-60 years with renal cell carcinoma.

The chain has TRBV14 and TRBJ1-2, with D maybe TRBD1 (5 bases). Germline CDR1 is SGHDN and CDR2 is FVKESK. This CDR3 is 14 amino acids long. V was pared by 1 base and J by 4 bases, with 10 bases between. This chain's CDR3 is CASSQVRGIYGYTF. Here the CDR3 DNA reads TGTGCCAGCAGCCAAGTGAGGGGCATCTATGGCTACACCTTC.

The chain joins TRBV6-4 to TRBJ2-3; D remains ambiguous. V lost 4 bases and J 1 base, leaving 9 bases between the germline ends. There are 14 residues in the CDR3. The V gene's germline CDR1 is MRHNA and CDR2 SNTAGT. This CDR3 reads CASSGLGGTDTQYF. The CDR3 DNA follows: TGTGCCAGCAGTGGGTTAGGAGGCACAGATACGCAGTATTTT.

The rearrangement uses TRBV6-1 and TRBJ1-5; tentatively, D is TRBD1 (6 bases). There are 14 residues in the CDR3. The germline V gene encodes CDR1 MNHNS and CDR2 SASEGT. The V end was cut by 2 bases, the J end by 3 bases, with 8 bases between. DNA for the CDR3: TGTGCCAGCAGTGAATCAGGGGACAATCAGCCCCAGCATTTT. Its protein is CASSESGDNQPQHF.

V and J are TRBV10-1 and TRBJ2-2; possible D gene TRBD2, 5 bases. CDR1 and CDR2 (germline): WNHNN, SYGVQD (reference sequence). Trimming removed 10 bases from V and 0 bases from J, with 12 bases in between. This CDR3 comprises 14 residues. This chain's CDR3 is CATSPAANTGELFF. Here the CDR3 DNA reads TGCGCCACCTCCCCAGCGGCGAACACCGGGGAGCTGTTTTTT.

The V and J genes are TRBV5-1 and TRBJ2-3; the match to TRBD1 covers 8 bases. With 3 bases clipped from V and 0 bases from J, the junction kept 3 bases outside the gene matches. Germline lookup yields CDR1 SGHRS and CDR2 YFSETQ. This CDR3 contains 15 residues. This chain's CDR3 is CASSYDRGSTDTQYF. The CDR3 DNA sequence: TGCGCCAGCAGCTACGACAGGGGAAGCACAGATACGCAGTATTTT.

This chain connects TRBV28 to TRBJ1-1; no reliable D call. There are 12 residues in the CDR3. V lost 7 bases and J lost 8, with 14 bases in between. Germline CDR1 is MDHEN and CDR2 is SYDVKM. CDR3 residues: CASTGDSTEAFF. The CDR3 bases are TGTGCCAGCACGGGCGACTCGACGGAAGCTTTCTTT. The variable domain in full, completed from reference TRBV28 and TRBJ1-1, reads DVKVTQSSRYLVKRTGEKVFLECVQDMDHENMFWYRQDPGLGLRLIYFSYDVKMKEKGDIPEGYSVSREKKERFSLILESASTNQTSMYLCASTGDSTEAFFGQGTRLTVV.

The table lists this clone with a few counts. J is TRBJ1-3 and V is TRBV30; 8 nucleotides agree with TRBD1. The CDR3 contains 14 residues. Germline values: CDR1 GTSNPN, CDR2 SVGIG (reference sequence). With V trimmed by 5 bases and J by 4 bases, 7 bases remained unmatched. The CDR3 DNA reads as TGTGCCTGGGGGCAGGGGGCGGGAGGAAACACCATATATTTT. This gives the protein CAWGQGAGGNTIYF.

This clone was recorded only once. This sequence joins TRBV6-6 and TRBJ2-3, with D perhaps matching TRBD1 (7 bases). The CDR3 covers 13 residues. CDR1 and CDR2 (germline): MNHNY, SVGAGI (reference sequence). Between the trimmed V and J ends, which lost 10 bases and 1 base, there was a span of 12 bases. In DNA, the CDR3 is TGTGCCAACGACAGGGAGGGCACAGATACGCAGTATTTT. It translates to CANDREGTDTQYF.

A few counts support this clone. This chain links TRBV5-4 with TRBJ1-1; D remains ambiguous. CDR3 length: 15 residues. V was cut by 6 bases and J by 0 bases, with 15 bases left in between. Germline V lookup: CDR1 SGHNT, CDR2 YYREEE (reference sequence). CDR3 residues: CASTRSSDMNTEAFF. CDR3 coding DNA: TGTGCCAGCACACGATCGTCCGATATGAACACTGAAGCTTTCTTT.

This clone was picked up one time. The gene calls are TRBV27 and TRBJ1-2, with D unclear. Trimming left V 6 bases short and J 0 bases short, with 8 bases between. The germline V gene has CDR1 MNHEY and CDR2 SMNVEV (reference sequence). CDR3 length equals 13 residues. DNA for the CDR3: TGTGCCAGCAGCGTAGAAGCTAACTATGGCTACACCTTC. Encoded protein: CASSVEANYGYTF.

This clone has only a few counts. Here the CDR3 reads CASSRGRVDGYTF. CDR3 in DNA: TGTGCCAGTAGTAGGGGCAGGGTCGATGGCTACACCTTC. The chain employs TRBV19 and TRBJ1-2, with D perhaps TRBD1 (5 bases). This CDR3 region has 13 residues. CDR1 LNHDA and CDR2 SQIVND come from the germline V gene (reference sequence). Deletions cut 4 bases from V and 6 bases from J, with 12 bases between.

The rearrangement links TRBV19 to TRBJ1-1, with a weak D call TRBD1 (6 bases). V lost 2 bases and J lost 6, with 13 bases in between. Germline values: CDR1 LNHDA, CDR2 SQIVND (reference sequence). CDR3 size: 14 residues. CDR3 protein: CASSIRTARSEAFF. The CDR3, as DNA: TGTGCCAGTAGTATAAGGACAGCCCGATCTGAAGCTTTCTTT.

This sequence joins TRBV2 and TRBJ1-3; no clear D gene. The CDR3 is made up of 15 amino acids. Germline assignment: CDR1 SNHLY and CDR2 FYNNEI. Deletions cut 6 bases from V and 4 bases from J, with 16 bases between. This CDR3 reads CASSQDGSWGNTIYF. The CDR3 coding sequence is TGTGCCAGCAGCCAGGACGGATCTTGGGGAAACACCATATATTTT.

Only a few counts were recorded for this clone. This chain uses TRBV7-9 with TRBJ1-2; TRBD1 is a possible D gene (5 bases). From germline, CDR1 is SEHNR and CDR2 FQNEAQ (reference sequence). V was trimmed by 5 bases and J by 8 bases, leaving 21 bases between them. The CDR3 runs 15 residues. CDR3 sequence (DNA): TGTGCCAGCAGCCCGCGCCCCGGGACCGCTGGGGGCTACACCTTC. Amino acid sequence: CASSPRPGTAGGYTF. Supplemented by reference TRBV7-9 and TRBJ1-2, the full variable domain reads DTGVSQNPRHKITKRGQNVTFRCDPISEHNRLYWYRQTLGQGPEFLTYFQNEAQLEKSRLLSDRFSAERPKGSFSTLEIQRTEQGDSAMYLCASSPRPGTAGGYTFGSGTRLTVV.

The rearrangement links TRBV7-8 to TRBJ1-1; D unresolved. Germline V gene lookup returns CDR1 SGHVS and CDR2 FQNEAQ. Trimming shortened V by 1 base and J by 0 bases, and 9 bases separated the two germline ends. The CDR3 contains 15 residues. CDR3 loop: CASSLDAQLNTEAFF. The CDR3 coding sequence is TGTGCCAGCAGCTTAGATGCCCAGTTGAACACTGAAGCTTTCTTT. Using reference TRBV7-8 and TRBJ1-1 for the parts outside the CDR3, the full variable domain is GAGVSQSPRYKVAKRGQDVALRCDPISGHVSLFWYQQALGQGPEFLTYFQNEAQLDKSGLPSDRFFAERPEGSVSTLKIQRTQQEDSAVYLCASSLDAQLNTEAFFGQGTRLTVV.

The chain is built from TRBV9 and TRBJ2-7, with 7 bases matching TRBD2. V dropped 3 bases and J dropped 6; count of bases not matched to a gene: 12. The CDR3 length is 15 residues. CDR1 and CDR2 from the germline V gene are SGDLS and YYNGEE. The CDR3 protein is CASSASGTLLGEQYF. CDR3 coding DNA: TGTGCCAGCAGCGCGAGCGGGACCCTATTGGGCGAGCAGTACTTC.

The DNA of the CDR3 is TGTGCCAGCAGCGTAGGGATCCTTTTGGCCGGGGAGCTGTTTTTT. It yields the protein CASSVGILLAGELFF. The chain uses TRBV6-1 and TRBJ2-2; no definite D call. The CDR3 sequence is 15 residues long. V shed 6 bases and J shed 6 bases, with 17 bases lying between them. Germline V gene data show CDR1 as MNHNS and CDR2 as SASEGT.

This chain uses TRBV7-6 with TRBJ1-2; 8 bases are a match to TRBD1. The V segment lost 5 bases and the J segment 7 bases; nucleotides outside the gene matches: 6. Germline V lookup: CDR1 SGHVS, CDR2 FNYEAQ. This CDR3 comprises 13 residues. The chain's CDR3 is CASSLGQVSGYTF. Written as DNA, the CDR3 is TGTGCCAGCAGCCTGGGACAGGTCTCTGGCTACACCTTC.

V usage is TRBV19 and J usage is TRBJ1-2; D call uncertain. CDR3 length: 15 residues. Per germline, CDR1 LNHDA and CDR2 SQIVND (reference sequence). V was trimmed by 2 bases and J by 0 bases, leaving 10 bases between them. In DNA form, the CDR3 reads TGTGCCAGTAGTATACGGTACAGTGCTAACTATGGCTACACCTTC. The encoded protein is CASSIRYSANYGYTF.

The chain recombines TRBV7-2 with TRBJ1-1; no clear D. V was pared by 1 base and J by 4 bases, with 10 bases between. The CDR3 length is 14 residues. Germline assignment: CDR1 SGHTA and CDR2 FQGNSA. The CDR3 loop reads CASSLVTEGTEAFF. The DNA of the CDR3 is TGTGCCAGCAGCTTAGTCACTGAGGGCACTGAAGCTTTCTTT.

In this sample, this clone turned up once. The J gene is TRBJ1-2, the V gene TRBV5-4, with no clear D. The CDR3 sequence is 16 residues long. Germline CDR1 is SGHNT and CDR2 is YYREEE (reference sequence). Trimming removed 0 bases from V and 1 base from J, with 13 bases in between. DNA for the CDR3: TGTGCCAGCAGCTTGGATCCGGAGGGAGTTAACTATGGCTACACCTTC. It encodes CASSLDPEGVNYGYTF. Using reference TRBV5-4 and TRBJ1-2 for the parts outside the CDR3, the full variable domain is ETGVTQSPTHLIKTRGQQVTLRCSSQSGHNTVSWYQQALGQGPQFIFQYYREEENGRGNFPPRFSGLQFPNYSSELNVNALELDDSALYLCASSLDPEGVNYGYTFGSGTRLTVV.

The chain couples TRBV19 to TRBJ1-1; TRBD1 agrees at 8 bases. CDR1 and CDR2 from the germline V gene are LNHDA and SQIVND (reference sequence). With V trimmed by 6 bases and J by 10 bases, 10 bases remained unmatched. The CDR3 covers 13 residues. CDR3 protein: CASREQGAGVAFF. CDR3 in DNA: TGTGCCAGTAGGGAGCAGGGGGCGGGTGTAGCTTTCTTT.

The V and J genes are TRBV5-1 and TRBJ1-5; D unresolved. V lost 4 bases and J 7 bases, leaving 15 bases between the germline ends. Germline CDR1 SGHRS, CDR2 YFSETQ. This CDR3 is 14 amino acids long. The CDR3, as DNA: TGCGCCAGCAGCGTGGACGGAGCGCGGCAGCCCCAGCATTTT. It encodes CASSVDGARQPQHF.

In this sample, this clone turned up a few times. CDR3 sequence: CASREQGAGNQPQHF. The CDR3 nucleotides are TGTGCCAGCAGGGAACAGGGGGCCGGCAATCAGCCCCAGCATTTT. This chain connects TRBV6-1 to TRBJ1-5, with 9 positions matching TRBD1. The ends lost 6 bases at V and 2 bases at J; junction bases unmatched: 5. There are 15 residues in the CDR3. Per germline, CDR1 MNHNS and CDR2 SASEGT.

This clone was seen more than once but under ten times. The chain carries TRBV10-1 and TRBJ1-1; the D gene is possibly TRBD1 (6 bases). CDR1 WNHNN and CDR2 SYGVQD come from the germline V gene (reference sequence). V was clipped by 5 bases and J by 5 bases, with 15 bases between them. The CDR3 has 14 residues. In DNA, the CDR3 is TGCGCCAGCAGTCCCGGAGGACAGTGGACTGAAGCTTTCTTT. This translates into CASSPGGQWTEAFF.

V gene TRBV2 combines with J gene TRBJ2-7, with D tentatively TRBD1 (6 bases). The V and J ends lost 9 bases and 2 bases respectively, with 14 bases between them. The germline V gene encodes CDR1 SNHLY and CDR2 FYNNEI. CDR3 length equals 13 residues. CDR3 in amino acids: CASKGGLPYEQYF. The DNA of the CDR3 is TGTGCCAGTAAAGGGGGTTTGCCCTACGAGCAGTACTTC.